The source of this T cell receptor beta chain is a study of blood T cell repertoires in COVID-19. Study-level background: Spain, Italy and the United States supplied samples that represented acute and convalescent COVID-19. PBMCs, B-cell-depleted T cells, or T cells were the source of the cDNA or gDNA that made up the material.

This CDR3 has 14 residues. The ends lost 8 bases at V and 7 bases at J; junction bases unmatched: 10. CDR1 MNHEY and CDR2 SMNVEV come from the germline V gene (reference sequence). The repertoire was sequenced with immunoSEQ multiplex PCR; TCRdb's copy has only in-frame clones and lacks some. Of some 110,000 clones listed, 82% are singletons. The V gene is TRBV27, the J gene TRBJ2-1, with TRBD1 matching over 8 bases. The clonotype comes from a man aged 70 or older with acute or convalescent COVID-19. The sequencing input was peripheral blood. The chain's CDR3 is CASAYRGARNEQFF. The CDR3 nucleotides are TGTGCCAGCGCTTACAGGGGGGCAAGAAATGAGCAGTTCTTC.